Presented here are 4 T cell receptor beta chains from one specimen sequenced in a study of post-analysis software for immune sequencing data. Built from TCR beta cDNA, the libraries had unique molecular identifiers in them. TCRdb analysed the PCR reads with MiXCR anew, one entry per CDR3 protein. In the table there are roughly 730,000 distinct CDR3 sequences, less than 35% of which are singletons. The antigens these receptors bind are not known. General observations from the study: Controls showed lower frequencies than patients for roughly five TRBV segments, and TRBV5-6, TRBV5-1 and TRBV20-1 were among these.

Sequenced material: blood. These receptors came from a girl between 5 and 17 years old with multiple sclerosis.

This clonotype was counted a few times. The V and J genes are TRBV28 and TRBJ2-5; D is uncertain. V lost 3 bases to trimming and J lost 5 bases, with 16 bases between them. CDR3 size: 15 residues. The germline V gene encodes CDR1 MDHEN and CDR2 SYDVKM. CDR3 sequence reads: CASSFAGSGRETQYF. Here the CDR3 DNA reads TGTGCCAGCAGTTTCGCTGGCTCGGGTCGGGAGACCCAGTACTTC.

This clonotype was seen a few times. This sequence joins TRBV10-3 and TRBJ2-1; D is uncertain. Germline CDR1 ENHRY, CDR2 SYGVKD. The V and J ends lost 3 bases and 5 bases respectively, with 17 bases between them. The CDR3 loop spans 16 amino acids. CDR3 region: CAISDFDSGGDNEQFF. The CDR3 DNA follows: TGTGCCATCAGTGACTTCGACTCCGGTGGCGACAATGAGCAGTTCTTC.

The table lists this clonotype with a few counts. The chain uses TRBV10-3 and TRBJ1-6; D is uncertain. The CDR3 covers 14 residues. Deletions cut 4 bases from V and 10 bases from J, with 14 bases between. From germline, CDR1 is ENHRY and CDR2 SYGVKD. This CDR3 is CAISAGQHHSPLHF. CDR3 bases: TGTGCCATCAGTGCCGGCCAGCACCACTCACCCCTCCACTTT.

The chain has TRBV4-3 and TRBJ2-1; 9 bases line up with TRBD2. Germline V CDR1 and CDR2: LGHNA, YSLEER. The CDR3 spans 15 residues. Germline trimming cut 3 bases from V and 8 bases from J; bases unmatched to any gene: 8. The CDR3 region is CASSQGGRAVDEQFF. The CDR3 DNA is TGCGCCAGCAGCCAGGGCGGGAGGGCCGTGGATGAGCAGTTCTTC.